The T cell receptor (beta chain) described here comes from a study of shared clonotypes between healthy human individuals. The authors split each subset's genomic DNA evenly across several immunoSEQ plates. The protocol was immunoSEQ multiplex PCR, while the TCRdb copy is restricted to in-frame clones and leaves out a portion. The sample records about 600,000 clones, almost 97% being singletons. The CDR3 covers 16 residues. The ends were cut back, 7 bases at V and 1 base at J, with 17 bases in the middle. The germline gives CDR1 MDHEN, CDR2 SYDVKM. V gene TRBV28 combines with J gene TRBJ2-1; D might be TRBD1 (6 bases). The sequencing sample was made of naive CD4+ T cells sorted from blood. Indicated subset: CD45RA+ positively selected. The sequence came from a woman aged 30 to 39 in good health. The CDR3 region is CASKGKTGSSYNEQFF. In nucleotides, the CDR3 is TGTGCCAGCAAGGGAAAGACAGGAAGTTCCTACAATGAGCAGTTCTTC.